The rows below give T cell receptor beta chains drawn from one sample of a study of cytomegalovirus exposure and HLA in healthy donors. Only in-frame clones appear in the TCRdb table, and some are missing; sequencing was by immunoSEQ multiplex PCR. The table has about 120,000 clones, nearly 65% seen once. What was sequenced was PBMCs. These receptors all come from a man between 35 and 55 years old in good health and CMV-seropositive. Each CDR3 is given with its conserved first and last residue. Fields, in order: J gene, D gene, V gene, clone size, CDR3 protein, CDR3 DNA. The D gene is left open where the match is weak. Expanded clones are given a class, and other clones once, few, many or no size at all.

J: TRBJ2-5
D: TRBD2
V: TRBV5-1
size: NA
CDR3: CASSFMSAGGETQYF
DNA: TGCGCCAGCAGCTTCATGTCTGCCGGGGGGGAGACCCAGTACTTC

J: TRBJ2-3
D: NA
V: TRBV6-5
size: few
CDR3: CASSYEDTDTQYF
DNA: TGTGCCAGCAGTTATGAGGACACAGATACGCAGTATTTT

J: TRBJ1-2
D: NA
V: TRBV27
size: NA
CDR3: CASSFRLGGGYTF
DNA: TGTGCCAGCAGTTTCAGACTGGGAGGAGGCTACACCTTC

J: TRBJ2-2
D: TRBD1
V: TRBV14
size: NA
CDR3: CASSQGQGAYTGELFF
DNA: TGTGCCAGCAGCCAAGGACAGGGGGCGTACACCGGGGAGCTGTTTTTT

J: TRBJ1-2
D: TRBD1
V: TRBV7-8
size: NA
CDR3: CASSLGQGIYGYTF
DNA: TGTGCCAGCAGCTTAGGACAGGGGATTTATGGCTACACCTTC

J: TRBJ1-2
D: TRBD1
V: TRBV6-1
size: NA
CDR3: CASSERTGGSYGYTF
DNA: TGTGCCAGCAGTGAACGGACAGGGGGAAGCTATGGCTACACCTTC

J: TRBJ2-3
D: TRBD2
V: TRBV7-3
size: NA
CDR3: CASSTGLAPDTQYF
DNA: TGTGCCAGCAGCACCGGACTAGCTCCCGATACGCAGTATTTT

J: TRBJ2-2
D: TRBD2
V: TRBV5-4
size: NA
CDR3: CAGSSDSLREWTGELFF
DNA: TGTGCCGGCAGCTCCGACTCCTTGCGGGAGTGGACCGGGGAGCTGTTTTTT

J: TRBJ2-1
D: TRBD2
V: TRBV5-4
size: NA
CDR3: CASSLFSGGAGYNEQFF
DNA: TGTGCCAGCAGCTTGTTTAGCGGGGGGGCCGGTTACAATGAGCAGTTCTTC

J: TRBJ1-1
D: TRBD1
V: TRBV10-1
size: once
CDR3: CASSDSGGLTEAFF
DNA: TGCGCCAGCAGTGACTCAGGGGGCCTCACTGAAGCTTTCTTT

J: TRBJ1-5
D: TRBD1
V: TRBV28
size: NA
CDR3: CASTTGAGQPQHF
DNA: TGTGCCAGCACGACAGGGGCCGGTCAGCCCCAGCATTTT

J: TRBJ2-1
D: TRBD2
V: TRBV7-9
size: NA
CDR3: CASSSSGTSGRNEQFF
DNA: TGTGCCAGCAGCTCCTCCGGGACTAGCGGGCGCAATGAGCAGTTCTTC

J: TRBJ2-3
D: NA
V: TRBV5-4
size: few
CDR3: CASSLLTTTRGRGDTQYF
DNA: TGTGCCAGCAGCCTGCTAACTACAACAAGGGGCAGGGGAGATACGCAGTATTTT

J: TRBJ2-4
D: TRBD2
V: TRBV18
size: NA
CDR3: CASSPQGLAGGSKNIQYF
DNA: TGTGCCAGCTCACCACAGGGACTAGCGGGAGGGTCCAAAAACATTCAGTACTTC

J: TRBJ2-3
D: NA
V: TRBV7-3
size: NA
CDR3: CASSLKGYTQYF
DNA: TGTGCCAGCAGCTTAAAGGGGTATACGCAGTATTTT

J: TRBJ2-6
D: NA
V: TRBV7-3
size: NA
CDR3: CASSAPGHSGANVLTF
DNA: TGTGCCAGCAGCGCACCAGGCCACTCTGGGGCCAACGTCCTGACTTTC

J: TRBJ2-7
D: TRBD1
V: TRBV25-1
size: NA
CDR3: CASRLQGADEQYF
DNA: TGTGCCAGCAGACTACAGGGGGCTGACGAGCAGTACTTC

J: TRBJ2-7
D: TRBD1
V: TRBV4-3
size: NA
CDR3: CASSQVGQGIHEQYF
DNA: TGCGCCAGCAGCCAAGTGGGACAGGGGATCCACGAGCAGTACTTC

J: TRBJ2-7
D: NA
V: TRBV7-8
size: few
CDR3: CASNPGVSPWYEQYF
DNA: TGTGCCAGCAATCCAGGTGTGTCCCCATGGTACGAGCAGTACTTC

J: TRBJ1-5
D: TRBD1
V: TRBV5-3
size: few
CDR3: CARSHRQGSNQPQHF
DNA: TGTGCCAGAAGTCATAGACAGGGGAGCAATCAGCCCCAGCATTTT

J: TRBJ2-2
D: TRBD2
V: TRBV5-1
size: NA
CDR3: CASSARASGWNTGELFF
DNA: TGCGCCAGCAGCGCCCGGGCTAGCGGCTGGAACACCGGGGAGCTGTTTTTT

J: TRBJ2-2
D: NA
V: TRBV11-2
size: NA
CDR3: CASSSRTGTTSPGELFF
DNA: TGTGCCAGCAGCTCCCGGACAGGGACTACTAGCCCCGGGGAGCTGTTTTTT

J: TRBJ1-6
D: TRBD1
V: TRBV27
size: NA
CDR3: CASRMTGGPYNSPLHF
DNA: TGTGCCAGCAGGATGACAGGGGGTCCCTATAATTCACCCCTCCACTTT

J: TRBJ1-1
D: NA
V: TRBV6-5
size: NA
CDR3: CASIMATEAFF
DNA: TGTGCCAGCATCATGGCCACTGAAGCTTTCTTT

J: TRBJ2-1
D: TRBD1
V: TRBV5-1
size: NA
CDR3: CASSPGTAYNEQFF
DNA: TGCGCCAGCAGCCCAGGGACAGCTTACAATGAGCAGTTCTTC

J: TRBJ2-2
D: NA
V: TRBV5-4
size: NA
CDR3: CASIPGGGPNTGELFF
DNA: TGTGCCAGCATCCCTGGGGGGGGCCCGAACACCGGGGAGCTGTTTTTT

J: TRBJ2-3
D: NA
V: TRBV27
size: NA
CDR3: CASSSLVTGERLF
DNA: TGTGCCAGCAGTTCTTTAGTTACCGGGGAGCGGCTTTTT

J: TRBJ2-3
D: NA
V: TRBV27
size: few
CDR3: CASRRGTTDTQYF
DNA: TGTGCCAGCAGGAGGGGGACAACAGATACGCAGTATTTT

J: TRBJ2-2
D: NA
V: TRBV2
size: NA
CDR3: CASSPPNTGELFF
DNA: TGTGCCAGCAGTCCTCCTAACACCGGGGAGCTGTTTTTT

J: TRBJ1-4
D: NA
V: TRBV25-1
size: NA
CDR3: CASSDRVATNEKLFF
DNA: TGTGCCAGCAGTGACAGGGTCGCAACTAATGAAAAACTGTTTTTT

J: TRBJ2-7
D: TRBD2
V: TRBV27
size: once
CDR3: CASSRIPGTSGYEQYF
DNA: TGTGCCAGCAGCCGCATCCCCGGGACTAGCGGCTACGAGCAGTACTTC

J: TRBJ2-7
D: TRBD1
V: TRBV19
size: NA
CDR3: CASSVDREDEQYF
DNA: TGTGCCAGTAGTGTGGACAGGGAAGACGAGCAGTACTTC

J: TRBJ2-3
D: TRBD2
V: TRBV11-2
size: NA
CDR3: CASSAPLAGDTQYF
DNA: TGTGCCAGCAGCGCACCCCTAGCGGGAGATACGCAGTATTTT

J: TRBJ1-2
D: NA
V: TRBV6-1
size: NA
CDR3: CASSEKGDDYGYTF
DNA: TGTGCCAGCAGTGAAAAAGGGGATGACTATGGCTACACCTTC

J: TRBJ2-2
D: TRBD2
V: TRBV19
size: many
CDR3: CASSIDRLAGGPNTGELFF
DNA: TGTGCCAGTAGTATAGATAGGCTAGCGGGGGGGCCGAACACCGGGGAGCTGTTTTTT

J: TRBJ2-3
D: TRBD1
V: TRBV7-2
size: NA
CDR3: CASSSNPQGALGTDTQYF
DNA: TGTGCCAGCAGCTCGAACCCACAGGGGGCCTTGGGCACAGATACGCAGTATTTT

J: TRBJ2-7
D: NA
V: TRBV6-1
size: NA
CDR3: CASSENRFPYEQYF
DNA: TGTGCCAGCAGTGAAAACAGATTTCCCTACGAGCAGTACTTC

J: TRBJ2-1
D: NA
V: TRBV29-1
size: few
CDR3: CMSGDNEQFF
DNA: TGCATGTCGGGGGACAATGAGCAGTTCTTC

J: TRBJ1-2
D: TRBD1
V: TRBV11-2
size: NA
CDR3: CASSLDRSDYGYTF
DNA: TGTGCCAGCAGCTTGGACAGGTCGGACTATGGCTACACCTTC

J: TRBJ2-7
D: TRBD1
V: TRBV9
size: few
CDR3: CASSVGGDRGYEQYF
DNA: TGTGCCAGCAGCGTAGGGGGGGACAGGGGCTACGAGCAGTACTTC

J: TRBJ1-2
D: NA
V: TRBV9
size: NA
CDR3: CASSVNRGELKLAGYTF
DNA: TGTGCCAGCAGCGTAAATCGCGGAGAGCTGAAGTTAGCGGGCTACACCTTC

J: TRBJ2-7
D: NA
V: TRBV5-1
size: NA
CDR3: CASSPDVGGYKQYF
DNA: TGCGCCAGCAGCCCAGACGTGGGCGGGTATAAGCAGTACTTC

J: TRBJ2-7
D: TRBD1
V: TRBV30
size: few
CDR3: CAWSVLLGTGPYEQYF
DNA: TGTGCCTGGAGTGTACTTTTGGGGACAGGGCCCTACGAGCAGTACTTC

J: TRBJ2-5
D: TRBD1
V: TRBV6-5
size: NA
CDR3: CASSYGDRNQETQYF
DNA: TGTGCCAGCAGTTACGGGGACAGGAACCAAGAGACCCAGTACTTC

J: TRBJ2-5
D: TRBD2
V: TRBV30
size: NA
CDR3: CAWSGTSAYQETQYF
DNA: TGTGCCTGGAGTGGGACTAGCGCGTACCAAGAGACCCAGTACTTC